This TCR beta chain stems from a study of regulatory dendritic cells for organ transplantation. Study at large: LPS was added to dendritic cell cultures on day 6. Notes on the study in general: Alloreactive memory CD8+ T cell pools varied considerably between individuals. Memory CD8+ T cells were the most oligoclonal; naive cells were highly diverse.

With respect to this clone: The antigen is undetermined.

There are 16 residues in the CDR3. With V trimmed by 4 bases and J by 4 bases, 8 bases remained unmatched. Per germline, CDR1 SGHVS and CDR2 FNYEAQ. Method: immunoSEQ multiplex PCR; TCRdb's copy keeps in-frame clones and lacks some. The sample has 10,000 to 15,000 clones; just under 90% are singletons. Sorted subsets were CFSE-labeled and cultured approximately 5 days with allogeneic dendritic cells. The V and J genes are TRBV7-6 and TRBJ2-3; 10 bases are a match to TRBD2. The source is a human donor in good health. The sequencing sample was made of naive CD8+ T cells from blood cultured with regulatory dendritic cells. This sample's subset: CD45RA+ naive T cells. CDR3 protein: CASSSELAGAADTQYF. The CDR3 nucleotides read TGTGCCAGCAGCTCCGAGCTAGCGGGGGCGGCAGATACGCAGTATTTT. The full variable domain, completed using reference TRBV7-6 and TRBJ2-3, is GAGVSQSPRYKVTKRGQDVALRCDPISGHVSLYWYRQALGQGPEFLTYFNYEAQQDKSGLPNDRFSAERPEGSISTLTIQRTEQRDSAMYRCASSSELAGAADTQYFGPGTRLTVL.